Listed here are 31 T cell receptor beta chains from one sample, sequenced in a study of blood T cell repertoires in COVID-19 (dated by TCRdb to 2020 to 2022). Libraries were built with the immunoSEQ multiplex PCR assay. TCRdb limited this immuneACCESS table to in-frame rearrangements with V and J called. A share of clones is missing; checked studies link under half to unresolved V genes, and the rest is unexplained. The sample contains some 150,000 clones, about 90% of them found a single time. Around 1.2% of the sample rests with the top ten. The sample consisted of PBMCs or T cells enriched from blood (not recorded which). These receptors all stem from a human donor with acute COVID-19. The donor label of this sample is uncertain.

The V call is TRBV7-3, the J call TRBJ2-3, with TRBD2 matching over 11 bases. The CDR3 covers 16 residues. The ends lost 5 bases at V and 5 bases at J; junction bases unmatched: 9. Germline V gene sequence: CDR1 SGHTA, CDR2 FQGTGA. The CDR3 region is CASSPGVAGGIDTQYF. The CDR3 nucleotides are TGTGCCAGCAGCCCCGGGGTAGCGGGAGGGATAGATACGCAGTATTTT.

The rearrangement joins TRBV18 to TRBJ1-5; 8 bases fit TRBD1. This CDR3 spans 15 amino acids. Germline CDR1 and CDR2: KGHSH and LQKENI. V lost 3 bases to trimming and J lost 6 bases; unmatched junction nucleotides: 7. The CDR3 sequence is CASSPPAGGGQPQHF. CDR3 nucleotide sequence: TGTGCCAGCTCACCTCCCGCAGGGGGCGGTCAGCCCCAGCATTTT.

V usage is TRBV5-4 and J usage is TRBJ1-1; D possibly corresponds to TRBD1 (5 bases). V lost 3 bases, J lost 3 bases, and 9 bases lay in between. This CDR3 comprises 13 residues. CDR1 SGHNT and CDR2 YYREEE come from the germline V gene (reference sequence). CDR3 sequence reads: CASSWAGYTEAFF. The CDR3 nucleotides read TGTGCCAGCAGCTGGGCAGGGTACACTGAAGCTTTCTTT.

CDR3 region: CASSHGLAADTQYF. DNA of the CDR3: TGTGCCAGCAGTCACGGACTAGCGGCAGATACGCAGTATTTT. This chain connects TRBV6-6 to TRBJ2-3, with 10 bases fitting TRBD2. Germline loops: CDR1 MNHNY, CDR2 SVGAGI (reference sequence). The CDR3 runs to 14 residues. Losses at the gene ends were 5 bases for V and 4 bases for J; bases not matched to a gene: 3.

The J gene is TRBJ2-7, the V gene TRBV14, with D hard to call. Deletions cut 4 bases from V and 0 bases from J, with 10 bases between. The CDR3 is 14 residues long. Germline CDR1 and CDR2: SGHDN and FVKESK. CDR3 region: CASSPRTGSYEQYF. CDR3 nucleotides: TGTGCCAGCAGCCCCCGAACGGGCTCCTACGAGCAGTACTTC. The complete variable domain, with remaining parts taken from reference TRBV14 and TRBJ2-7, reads EAGVTQFPSHSVIEKGQTVTLRCDPISGHDNLYWYRRVMGKEIKFLLHFVKESKQDESGMPNNRFLAERTGGTYSTLKVQPAELEDSGVYFCASSPRTGSYEQYFGPGTRLTVT.

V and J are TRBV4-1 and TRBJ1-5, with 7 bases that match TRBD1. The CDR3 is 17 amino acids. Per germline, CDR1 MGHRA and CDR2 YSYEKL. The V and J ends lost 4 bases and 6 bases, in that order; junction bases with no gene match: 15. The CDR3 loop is CASSPLNRQGLGQPQHF. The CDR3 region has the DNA TGCGCCAGCAGCCCGCTCAACCGACAGGGATTAGGTCAGCCCCAGCATTTT.

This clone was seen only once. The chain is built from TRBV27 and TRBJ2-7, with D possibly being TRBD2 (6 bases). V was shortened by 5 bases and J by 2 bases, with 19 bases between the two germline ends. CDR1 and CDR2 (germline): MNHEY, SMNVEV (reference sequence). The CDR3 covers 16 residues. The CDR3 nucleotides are TGTGCCAGCAGTAATGAAACCTGGGGGGAGGCCTACGAGCAGTACTTC. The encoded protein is CASSNETWGEAYEQYF.

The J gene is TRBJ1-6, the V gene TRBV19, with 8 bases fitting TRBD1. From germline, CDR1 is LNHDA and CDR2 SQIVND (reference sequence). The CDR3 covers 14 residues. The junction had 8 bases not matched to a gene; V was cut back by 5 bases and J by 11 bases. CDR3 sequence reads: CASSLGTGQTPLHF. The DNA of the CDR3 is TGTGCCAGTAGTCTCGGGACAGGACAAACACCCCTCCACTTT.

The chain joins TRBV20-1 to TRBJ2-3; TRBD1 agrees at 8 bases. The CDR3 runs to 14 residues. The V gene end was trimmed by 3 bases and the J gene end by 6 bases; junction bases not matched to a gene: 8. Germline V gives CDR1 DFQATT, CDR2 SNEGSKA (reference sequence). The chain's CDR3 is CSASVQGGIDTQYF. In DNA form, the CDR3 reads TGCAGTGCTAGTGTACAGGGGGGAATCGATACGCAGTATTTT.

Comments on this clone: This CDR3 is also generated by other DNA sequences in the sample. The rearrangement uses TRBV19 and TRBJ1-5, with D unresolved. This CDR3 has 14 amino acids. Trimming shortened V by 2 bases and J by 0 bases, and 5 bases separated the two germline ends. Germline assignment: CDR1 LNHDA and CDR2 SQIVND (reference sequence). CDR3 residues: CASSIRGSNQPQHF. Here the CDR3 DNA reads TGTGCCAGTAGTATACGGGGTAGCAATCAGCCCCAGCATTTT.

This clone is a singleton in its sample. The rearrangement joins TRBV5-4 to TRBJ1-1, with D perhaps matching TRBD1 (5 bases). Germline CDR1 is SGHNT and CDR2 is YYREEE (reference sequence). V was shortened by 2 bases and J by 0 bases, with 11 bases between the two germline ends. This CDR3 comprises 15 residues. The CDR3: CASSFRQGLNTEAFF. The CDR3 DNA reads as TGTGCCAGCAGCTTTCGCCAGGGCCTGAACACTGAAGCTTTCTTT.

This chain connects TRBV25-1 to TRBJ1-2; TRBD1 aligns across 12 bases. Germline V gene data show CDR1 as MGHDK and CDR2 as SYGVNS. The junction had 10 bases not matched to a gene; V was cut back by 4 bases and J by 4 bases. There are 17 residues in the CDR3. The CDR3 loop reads CASSGQGQGARGYGYTF. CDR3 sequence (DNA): TGTGCCAGCAGTGGCCAGGGACAGGGGGCGCGGGGCTATGGCTACACCTTC.

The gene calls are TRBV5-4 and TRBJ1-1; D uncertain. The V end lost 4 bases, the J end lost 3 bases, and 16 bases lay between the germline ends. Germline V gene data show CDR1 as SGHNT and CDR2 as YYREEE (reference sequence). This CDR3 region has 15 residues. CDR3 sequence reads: CASSTDLTSDTEAFF. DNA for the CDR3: TGTGCCAGCAGCACCGACTTAACATCGGACACTGAAGCTTTCTTT.

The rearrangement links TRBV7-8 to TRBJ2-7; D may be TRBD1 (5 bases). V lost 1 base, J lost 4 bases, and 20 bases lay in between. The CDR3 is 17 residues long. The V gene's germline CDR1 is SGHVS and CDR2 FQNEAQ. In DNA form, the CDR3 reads TGTGCCAGCAGCTTAGGCTCAGGGAACAGATGGGGTTACGAGCAGTACTTC. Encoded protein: CASSLGSGNRWGYEQYF.

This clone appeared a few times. The CDR3 DNA follows: TGTGCCAGCTCACCGAATCAGGGGGAACATTCACCCCTCCACTTT. Its translation: CASSPNQGEHSPLHF. The chain has TRBV18 and TRBJ1-6; 7 bases align to TRBD1. Germline loops: CDR1 KGHSH, CDR2 LQKENI. The CDR3 spans 15 residues. The J segment lost 8 bases and the V segment lost 3 bases, leaving 7 bases of the junction unmatched.

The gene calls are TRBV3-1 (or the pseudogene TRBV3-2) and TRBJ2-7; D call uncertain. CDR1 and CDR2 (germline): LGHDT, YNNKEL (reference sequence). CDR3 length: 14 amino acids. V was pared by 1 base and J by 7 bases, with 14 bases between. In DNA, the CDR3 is TGTGCCAGCAGCCAAGCGGTTGGAGTGAGGGAGCAGTACTTC. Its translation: CASSQAVGVREQYF.

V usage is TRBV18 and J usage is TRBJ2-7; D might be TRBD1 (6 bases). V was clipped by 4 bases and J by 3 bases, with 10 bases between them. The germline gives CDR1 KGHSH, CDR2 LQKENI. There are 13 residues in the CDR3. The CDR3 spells CASSLSTGYEQYF. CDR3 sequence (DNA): TGTGCCAGCTCACTTTCGACAGGCTACGAGCAGTACTTC.

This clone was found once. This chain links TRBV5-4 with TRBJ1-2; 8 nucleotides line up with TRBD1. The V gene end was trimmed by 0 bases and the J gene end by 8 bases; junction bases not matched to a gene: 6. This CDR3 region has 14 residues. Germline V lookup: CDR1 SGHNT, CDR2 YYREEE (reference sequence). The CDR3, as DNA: TGTGCCAGCAGCTTGGGGCAGGGGGCGGGCGGCTACACCTTC. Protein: CASSLGQGAGGYTF.

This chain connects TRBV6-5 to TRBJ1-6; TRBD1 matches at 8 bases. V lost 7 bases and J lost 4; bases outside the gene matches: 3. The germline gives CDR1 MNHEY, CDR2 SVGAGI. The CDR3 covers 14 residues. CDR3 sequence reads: CASTYRGYNSPLHF. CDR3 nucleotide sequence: TGTGCCAGCACCTACAGGGGGTATAATTCACCCCTCCACTTT.

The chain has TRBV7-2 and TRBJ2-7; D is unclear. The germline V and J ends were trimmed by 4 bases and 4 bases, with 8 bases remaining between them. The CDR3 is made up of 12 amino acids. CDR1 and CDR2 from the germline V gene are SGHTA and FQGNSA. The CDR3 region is CASSSTKYEQYF. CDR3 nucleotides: TGTGCCAGCAGCTCCACTAAGTACGAGCAGTACTTC.

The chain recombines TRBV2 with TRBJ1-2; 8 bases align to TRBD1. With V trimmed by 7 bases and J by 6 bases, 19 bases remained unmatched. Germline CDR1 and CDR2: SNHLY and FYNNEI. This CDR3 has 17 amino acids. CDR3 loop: CASIPAGSRGRINGYTF. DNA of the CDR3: TGTGCCAGCATCCCAGCGGGCAGCAGGGGGCGCATCAATGGCTACACCTTC.

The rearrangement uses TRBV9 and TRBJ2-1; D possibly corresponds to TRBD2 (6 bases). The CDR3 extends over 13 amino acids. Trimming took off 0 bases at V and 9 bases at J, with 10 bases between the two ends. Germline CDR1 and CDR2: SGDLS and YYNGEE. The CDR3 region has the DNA TGTGCCAGCAGCGTAGTTGCCGGGGGTGAGCAGTTCTTC. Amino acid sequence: CASSVVAGGEQFF.

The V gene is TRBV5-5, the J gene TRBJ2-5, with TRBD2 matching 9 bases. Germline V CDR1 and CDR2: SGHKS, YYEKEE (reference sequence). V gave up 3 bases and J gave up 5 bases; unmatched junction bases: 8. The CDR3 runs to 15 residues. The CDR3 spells CASSWPGLARETQYF. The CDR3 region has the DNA TGTGCCAGCAGCTGGCCGGGACTAGCACGGGAGACCCAGTACTTC.

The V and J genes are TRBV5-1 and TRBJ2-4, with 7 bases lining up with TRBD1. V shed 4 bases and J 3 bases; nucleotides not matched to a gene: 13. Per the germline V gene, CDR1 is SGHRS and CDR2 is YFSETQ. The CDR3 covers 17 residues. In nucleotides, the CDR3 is TGCGCCAGCAGCCGTATTGCAGGGGGTTTGGGCAAAAACATTCAGTACTTC. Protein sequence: CASSRIAGGLGKNIQYF.

The CDR3 spells CATQRDSNEQFF. The CDR3 coding sequence is TGTGCCACCCAAAGGGACTCGAATGAGCAGTTCTTC. The rearrangement uses TRBV24-1 and TRBJ2-1, with TRBD2 as a possible D gene (6 bases). The germline V and J ends were trimmed by 9 bases and 7 bases, with 12 bases remaining between them. Germline CDR1 reads KGHDR; CDR2 reads SFDVKD. There are 12 residues in the CDR3.

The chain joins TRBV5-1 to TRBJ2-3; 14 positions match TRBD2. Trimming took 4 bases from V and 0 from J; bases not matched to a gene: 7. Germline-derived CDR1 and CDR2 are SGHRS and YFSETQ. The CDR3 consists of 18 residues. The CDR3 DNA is TGCGCCAGCAGCCCTGGGACTAGCGGGGGAGTAAGCACAGATACGCAGTATTTT. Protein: CASSPGTSGGVSTDTQYF.

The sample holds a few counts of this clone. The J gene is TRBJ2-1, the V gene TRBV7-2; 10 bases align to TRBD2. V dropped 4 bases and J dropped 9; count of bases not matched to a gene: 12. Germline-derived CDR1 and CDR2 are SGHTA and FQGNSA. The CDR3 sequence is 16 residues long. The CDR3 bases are TGTGCCAGCAGCTCCTTTCAAGCGGGGGGGCCCGGTGAGCAGTTCTTC. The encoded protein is CASSSFQAGGPGEQFF.

CDR3 sequence reads: CASSYRVQETQYF. CDR3 DNA sequence: TGTGCCAGCAGCTACAGGGTCCAAGAGACCCAGTACTTC. The gene calls are TRBV3-1 (or the pseudogene TRBV3-2) and TRBJ2-5; perhaps TRBD1 as D (6 bases). This CDR3 is built from 13 residues. Trimming shortened V by 5 bases and J by 1 base, and 8 bases separated the two germline ends. Germline-derived CDR1 and CDR2 are LGHDT and YNNKEL (reference sequence).

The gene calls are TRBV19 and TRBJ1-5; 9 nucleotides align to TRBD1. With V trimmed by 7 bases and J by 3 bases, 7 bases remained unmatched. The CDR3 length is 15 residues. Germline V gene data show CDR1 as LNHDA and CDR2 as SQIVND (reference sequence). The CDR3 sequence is CASKGWDRANQPQHF. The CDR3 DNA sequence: TGTGCCAGTAAAGGGTGGGACAGGGCCAATCAGCCCCAGCATTTT. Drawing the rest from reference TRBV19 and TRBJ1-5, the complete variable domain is DGGITQSPKYLFRKEGQNVTLSCEQNLNHDAMYWYRQDPGQGLRLIYYSQIVNDFQKGDIAEGYSVSREKKESFPLTVTSAQKNPTAFYLCASKGWDRANQPQHFGDGTRLSIL.

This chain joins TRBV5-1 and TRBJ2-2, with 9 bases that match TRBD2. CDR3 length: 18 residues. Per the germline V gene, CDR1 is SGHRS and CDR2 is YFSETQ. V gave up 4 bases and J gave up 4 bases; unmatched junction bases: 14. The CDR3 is CASSPRGSGGRVTGELFF. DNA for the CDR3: TGCGCCAGCAGCCCCCGGGGCAGCGGGGGGCGTGTCACCGGGGAGCTGTTTTTT.

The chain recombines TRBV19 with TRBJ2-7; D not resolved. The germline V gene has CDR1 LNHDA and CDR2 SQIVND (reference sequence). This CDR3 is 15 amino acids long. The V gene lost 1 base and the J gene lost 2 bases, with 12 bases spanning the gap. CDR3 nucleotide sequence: TGTGCCAGTAGTATAGTGGAGCGTCCGACCTACGAGCAGTACTTC. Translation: CASSIVERPTYEQYF.